The clone carrying this T cell receptor beta chain has a handful of counts. TCRdb independently ran MiXCR on the reads; one entry per CDR3 protein. The repertoire holds under 800,000 distinct CDR3 sequences, 20% to 30% seen once, with roughly 8% in the top ten. The entry originates in a study of T cell repertoires in cytomegalovirus infection. The receptor was isolated from a human donor in good health (CMV status not recorded). Some clones in this sample may be carry-over from other donors' samples. The sample consisted of CD8+ T cells from PBMCs.

The CDR3 DNA reads as TGTGCCAGCAGTTACTCGAGCGGTCTCGGGGAGCTGTTTTTT. Its protein is CASSYSSGLGELFF. The chain is built from TRBV6-6 and TRBJ2-2; weak D call: TRBD2 (5 bases). Germline values: CDR1 MNHNY, CDR2 SVGAGI (reference sequence). The V end lost 0 bases, the J end lost 7 bases, and 9 bases lay between the germline ends. CDR3 length: 14 residues.